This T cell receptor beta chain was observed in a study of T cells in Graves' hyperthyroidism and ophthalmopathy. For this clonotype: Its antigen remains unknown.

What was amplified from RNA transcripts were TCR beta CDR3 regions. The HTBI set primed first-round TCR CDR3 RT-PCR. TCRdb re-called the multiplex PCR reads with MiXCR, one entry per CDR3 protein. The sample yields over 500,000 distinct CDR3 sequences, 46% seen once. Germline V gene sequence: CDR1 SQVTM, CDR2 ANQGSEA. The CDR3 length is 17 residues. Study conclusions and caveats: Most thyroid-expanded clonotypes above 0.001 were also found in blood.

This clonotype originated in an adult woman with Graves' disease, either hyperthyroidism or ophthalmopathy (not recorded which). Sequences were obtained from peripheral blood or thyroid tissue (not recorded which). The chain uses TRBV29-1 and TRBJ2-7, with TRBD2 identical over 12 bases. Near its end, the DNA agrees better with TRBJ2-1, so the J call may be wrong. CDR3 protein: CSVAGLAGLSSYNEQFF. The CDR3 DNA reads TGCAGCGTTGCGGGACTAGCGGGCCTCAGCTCCTACAATGAGCAGTTCTTC.